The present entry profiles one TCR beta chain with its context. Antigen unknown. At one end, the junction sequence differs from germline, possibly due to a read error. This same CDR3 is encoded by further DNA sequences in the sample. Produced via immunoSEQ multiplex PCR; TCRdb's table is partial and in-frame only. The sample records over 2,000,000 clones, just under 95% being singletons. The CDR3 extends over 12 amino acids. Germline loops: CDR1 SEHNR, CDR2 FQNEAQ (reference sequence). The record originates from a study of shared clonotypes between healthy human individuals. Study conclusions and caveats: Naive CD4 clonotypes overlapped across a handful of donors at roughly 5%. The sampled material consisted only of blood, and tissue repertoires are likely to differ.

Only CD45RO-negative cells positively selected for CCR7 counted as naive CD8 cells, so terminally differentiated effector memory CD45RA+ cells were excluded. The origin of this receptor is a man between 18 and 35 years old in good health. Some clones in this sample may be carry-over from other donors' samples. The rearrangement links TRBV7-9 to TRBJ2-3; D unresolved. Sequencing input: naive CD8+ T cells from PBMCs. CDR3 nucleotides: TGTGCCAGCAGTTTAGCCGCAGATACGCAGTATTTT. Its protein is CASSLAADTQYF.